One and the same sample provided the 27 T cell receptor beta chains below, sequenced in a study of response to subunit inactivated influenza vaccine. TCRdb re-analysed the RT-PCR reads in MiXCR, keeping a single row per CDR3 protein. The sample holds roughly 570,000 distinct CDR3 sequences, approximately 13% seen once. Sequencing was performed on PBMCs from blood, taken roughly 46 days after vaccination. The receptors here all came from a man in his forties or fifties who received an inactivated influenza vaccine.

The rearrangement uses TRBV10-3 and TRBJ1-6; 9 bases agree with TRBD1. There are 14 residues in the CDR3. After removal of 2 bases from V and 8 bases from J, the junction contained 1 base not matched to a gene. Looked up from germline, CDR1 is ENHRY and CDR2 is SYGVKD. CDR3: CAISETGGDSPLHF. The DNA for the CDR3 is TGTGCCATCAGTGAGACAGGGGGCGATTCACCCCTCCACTTT.

This clonotype came up a few times. The J gene is TRBJ1-1, the V gene TRBV6-2 or TRBV6-3, with D tentatively TRBD1 (5 bases). From germline, CDR1 is MNHEY and CDR2 SVGEGT. Deletions cut 2 bases from V and 7 bases from J, with 14 bases between. The CDR3 consists of 14 residues. The CDR3 here is CASSYDEGNFEAFF. The CDR3 DNA reads TGTGCCAGCAGTTACGATGAGGGGAATTTTGAAGCTTTCTTT.

This clonotype was seen a few times. The rearrangement uses TRBV12-3 or TRBV12-4 and TRBJ2-1, with D uncertain. The germline V and J ends were trimmed by 6 bases and 9 bases, with 12 bases remaining between them. The CDR3 has 12 residues. The DNA of the CDR3 is TGTGCCAGCAGCCTAGTTAGGGTTGAGCAGTTCTTC. The encoded protein is CASSLVRVEQFF.

This clonotype was observed many times. The V and J genes are TRBV20-1 and TRBJ2-5, with 8 nucleotides matching TRBD2. The CDR3 loop spans 13 amino acids. Germline lookup yields CDR1 DFQATT and CDR2 SNEGSKA (reference sequence). Trimming took 3 bases from V and 5 from J; bases not matched to a gene: 5. The CDR3 sequence is CSASGRALETQYF. In DNA form, the CDR3 reads TGCAGTGCTAGCGGGAGGGCCTTGGAGACCCAGTACTTC.

Many counts were recorded for this clonotype. J is TRBJ1-1 and V is TRBV29-1; the D gene is possibly TRBD1 (6 bases). Looked up from germline, CDR1 is SQVTM and CDR2 is ANQGSEA. Trimming shortened V by 7 bases and J by 2 bases, and 14 bases separated the two germline ends. The CDR3 totals 13 residues. CDR3 DNA: TGCAGCGCCAAGAGGGGGGGAAACACTGAAGCTTTCTTT. Translated, it gives CSAKRGGNTEAFF.

The chain couples TRBV5-1 to TRBJ1-1, with D uncertain. Trimming took off 1 base at V and 1 base at J, with 8 bases between the two ends. Germline loops: CDR1 SGHRS, CDR2 YFSETQ. The CDR3 length is 14 residues. The DNA of the CDR3 is TGCGCCAGCAGCTTGTCTGGGCAGAACACTGAAGCTTTCTTT. Translation gives CASSLSGQNTEAFF.

This clonotype showed up just a few times. The V call is TRBV20-1, the J call TRBJ2-3, with D uncertain. Trimming cost V 3 bases and J 5 bases, with 15 bases left between them. Per the germline V gene, CDR1 is DFQATT and CDR2 is SNEGSKA (reference sequence). The CDR3 extends over 14 amino acids. The chain's CDR3 is CSARVGARQDTQYF. The CDR3 DNA reads as TGCAGTGCTAGGGTCGGAGCGCGCCAAGATACGCAGTATTTT.

This clonotype appeared a few times. V is TRBV12-3 or TRBV12-4 and J is TRBJ1-6, with TRBD1 matching over 7 bases. The CDR3 spans 15 residues. Unmatched junction bases numbered 4, after V lost 6 bases and J lost 2 bases. In DNA form, the CDR3 reads TGTGCCAGCAGGGAACAGGGGACCTATAATTCACCCCTCCACTTT. It translates to CASREQGTYNSPLHF.

This clonotype was counted a few times. V usage is TRBV13 and J usage is TRBJ2-2; 7 positions match TRBD2. This CDR3 is 18 amino acids long. Germline loops: CDR1 PRHDT, CDR2 FYEKMQ (reference sequence). Trimming took 5 bases from V and 5 from J; bases not matched to a gene: 17. CDR3 nucleotides: TGTGCCAGCAGCCGAGGCGGGGAGGGGTTGTTTTCTACCGGGGAGCTGTTTTTT. Translated: CASSRGGEGLFSTGELFF.

The chain carries TRBV5-1 and TRBJ2-5, with D maybe TRBD2 (5 bases). Germline CDR1 reads SGHRS; CDR2 reads YFSETQ. V was shortened by 3 bases and J by 1 base, with 10 bases between the two germline ends. The CDR3 sequence is 14 residues long. CDR3 in DNA: TGCGCCAGCAGCTATGCGGGCCCCCAAGAGACCCAGTACTTC. This encodes CASSYAGPQETQYF.

This rearrangement joins TRBV10-3 to TRBJ1-6; the match to TRBD1 covers 8 bases. The CDR3 runs to 14 residues. Germline lookup yields CDR1 ENHRY and CDR2 SYGVKD. J was trimmed by 10 bases and V by 4 bases; bases with no gene match: 6. CDR3 DNA: TGTGCCATCAGTGCGGGACAGGCGGGGTCACCCCTCCACTTT. Translated: CAISAGQAGSPLHF.

This clonotype was observed many times. V and J are TRBV4-2 and TRBJ1-1, with D tentatively TRBD1 (5 bases). The CDR3 has 14 residues. CDR1 and CDR2 (germline): LGHNA, YNFKEQ. The V gene lost 3 bases and the J gene lost 0 bases, with 8 bases spanning the gap. The CDR3 nucleotides are TGTGCCAGCAGCCAGCGACAGTTGAACACTGAAGCTTTCTTT. Amino acids: CASSQRQLNTEAFF.

The V gene is TRBV20-1, the J gene TRBJ2-1; D perhaps matches TRBD1 (6 bases). Germline V gives CDR1 DFQATT, CDR2 SNEGSKA (reference sequence). The CDR3 length is 13 residues. Trimming took 6 bases from V and 1 from J, leaving 10 bases between them. The CDR3 protein is CSARTGSYNEQFF. CDR3 DNA sequence: TGCAGTGCCCGAACAGGGTCCTACAATGAGCAGTTCTTC.

This clonotype appeared many times. V and J are TRBV29-1 and TRBJ2-4; D may be TRBD2 (6 bases). The CDR3 extends over 13 amino acids. The germline CDR1 and CDR2 sequences are SQVTM and ANQGSEA. Deletions cut 4 bases from V and 9 bases from J, with 16 bases between. The CDR3 region is CSVGTRERGIQYF. CDR3 nucleotide sequence: TGCAGCGTTGGAACACGGGAGCGAGGCATTCAGTACTTC.

V is TRBV3-1 and J is TRBJ2-5; 7 bases align to TRBD2. The V gene's germline CDR1 is LGHDT and CDR2 YNNKEL (reference sequence). The CDR3 length is 16 residues. V shed 0 bases, J shed 5 bases, and the junction held 9 bases outside the gene matches. CDR3 amino acids: CASSQDSPAGKETQYF. The CDR3 DNA reads TGTGCCAGCAGCCAAGATTCCCCAGCGGGGAAGGAGACCCAGTACTTC.

A few counts support this clonotype. The V and J genes are TRBV20-1 and TRBJ2-1; D might be TRBD2 (5 bases). Germline CDR1 reads DFQATT; CDR2 reads SNEGSKA (reference sequence). Between the trimmed V and J ends, which lost 0 bases and 0 bases, there was a span of 9 bases. CDR3 size: 15 residues. CDR3 sequence (DNA): TGCAGTGCTAGAGAAATAGCGAGCTCCTACAATGAGCAGTTCTTC. This gives the protein CSAREIASSYNEQFF.

This chain uses TRBV14 with TRBJ2-7, with D possibly being TRBD1 (6 bases). Germline lookup yields CDR1 SGHDN and CDR2 FVKESK. This CDR3 is built from 14 residues. V was trimmed by 4 bases and J by 6 bases, leaving 16 bases between them. The CDR3: CASSLLPPGAEQYF. The CDR3 nucleotides are TGTGCCAGCAGCCTCCTGCCCCCAGGGGCCGAGCAGTACTTC.

The V call is TRBV20-1, the J call TRBJ2-7; D might be TRBD2 (6 bases). Germline V gives CDR1 DFQATT, CDR2 SNEGSKA (reference sequence). The CDR3 contains 14 residues. With 0 bases removed from V and 2 bases from J, the gap between germline ends came to 11 bases. For the CDR3, the DNA is TGCAGTGCTAGAGATTATAGCGGAGCCTACGAGCAGTACTTC. This encodes CSARDYSGAYEQYF.

In this sample, this clonotype turned up a few times. The genes are TRBV5-1 and TRBJ2-7; D remains ambiguous. This CDR3 contains 13 residues. V was clipped by 0 bases and J by 2 bases, with 6 bases between them. Germline-derived CDR1 and CDR2 are SGHRS and YFSETQ. The CDR3 sequence: CASSLARPYEQYF. The CDR3 region has the DNA TGCGCCAGCAGCTTGGCCAGACCCTACGAGCAGTACTTC.

To note about this clonotype: With a much larger clone just one base away, this may be a read error. The chain carries TRBV12-3 or TRBV12-4 and TRBJ2-3; maybe TRBD2 (5 bases). This CDR3 has 13 amino acids. Trimming shortened V by 7 bases and J by 8 bases, and 16 bases separated the two germline ends. In DNA form, the CDR3 reads TGTGCCAGCAATGAGCGTCGGGGTGGTACGCAGTATTTT. Its protein product is CASNERRGGTQYF.

J is TRBJ2-3 and V is TRBV7-9, with 8 bases aligning to TRBD2. V dropped 5 bases and J dropped 2; count of bases not matched to a gene: 9. The CDR3 has 16 residues. The germline gives CDR1 SEHNR, CDR2 FQNEAQ (reference sequence). CDR3 in amino acids: CASSPLTSGNTDTQYF. As DNA, the CDR3 is TGTGCCAGCAGCCCCCTAACTAGCGGCAACACAGATACGCAGTATTTT.

This clonotype has ten or more counts. The chain employs TRBV5-6 and TRBJ2-5; 12 nucleotides align to TRBD2. V lost 3 bases, J lost 5 bases, and 5 bases stayed unmatched. Germline V lookup: CDR1 SGHDT, CDR2 YYEEEE. This CDR3 region has 15 residues. CDR3 protein: CASSYLGLAGETQYF. As DNA, the CDR3 is TGTGCCAGCAGCTACCTGGGACTAGCGGGTGAGACCCAGTACTTC.

This clonotype was seen repeatedly, ten times or more. The chain uses TRBV3-1 and TRBJ2-3, with 10 bases matching TRBD2. The germline CDR1 and CDR2 sequences are LGHDT and YNNKEL (reference sequence). With 0 bases clipped from V and 4 bases from J, the junction kept 7 bases outside the gene matches. CDR3 length equals 17 residues. CDR3 sequence: CASSQDRAGGRSDTQYF. The CDR3 region has the DNA TGTGCCAGCAGCCAAGATAGAGCGGGGGGGCGGTCAGATACGCAGTATTTT.

The chain couples TRBV7-9 to TRBJ2-7, with unresolved D. The CDR3 totals 11 residues. The germline gives CDR1 SEHNR, CDR2 FQNEAQ (reference sequence). V gave up 4 bases and J gave up 5 bases, with 6 bases separating them. The CDR3 sequence is CASSSHNEQYF. In DNA form, the CDR3 reads TGTGCCAGCAGCTCCCACAACGAGCAGTACTTC.

The chain couples TRBV3-1 to TRBJ1-1; a possible D gene is TRBD1 (6 bases). CDR3 length equals 15 residues. CDR1 is LGHDT and CDR2 is YNNKEL in the germline V gene (reference sequence). Deletions cut 2 bases from V and 0 bases from J, with 10 bases between. CDR3 bases: TGTGCCAGCAGCCAATTTCAGGGGATGAACACTGAAGCTTTCTTT. The encoded protein is CASSQFQGMNTEAFF.

The rearrangement uses TRBV28 and TRBJ2-5; maybe TRBD1 (6 bases). The V end was cut by 4 bases, the J end by 4 bases, with 16 bases between. The CDR3 has 15 amino acids. Germline loops: CDR1 MDHEN, CDR2 SYDVKM. The CDR3 reads CASSSLTGGAETQYF. Here the CDR3 DNA reads TGTGCCAGCAGTTCCCTGACAGGAGGAGCAGAGACCCAGTACTTC.

The V gene is TRBV5-1, the J gene TRBJ2-5, with D possibly being TRBD1 or TRBD2 (5 bases each). Germline CDR1 is SGHRS and CDR2 is YFSETQ. The CDR3 consists of 12 residues. V shed 4 bases and J shed 7 bases, with 11 bases lying between them. The CDR3 DNA is TGCGCCAGCAGCCGGGACGGAGCGACCCAGTACTTC. Translated: CASSRDGATQYF.